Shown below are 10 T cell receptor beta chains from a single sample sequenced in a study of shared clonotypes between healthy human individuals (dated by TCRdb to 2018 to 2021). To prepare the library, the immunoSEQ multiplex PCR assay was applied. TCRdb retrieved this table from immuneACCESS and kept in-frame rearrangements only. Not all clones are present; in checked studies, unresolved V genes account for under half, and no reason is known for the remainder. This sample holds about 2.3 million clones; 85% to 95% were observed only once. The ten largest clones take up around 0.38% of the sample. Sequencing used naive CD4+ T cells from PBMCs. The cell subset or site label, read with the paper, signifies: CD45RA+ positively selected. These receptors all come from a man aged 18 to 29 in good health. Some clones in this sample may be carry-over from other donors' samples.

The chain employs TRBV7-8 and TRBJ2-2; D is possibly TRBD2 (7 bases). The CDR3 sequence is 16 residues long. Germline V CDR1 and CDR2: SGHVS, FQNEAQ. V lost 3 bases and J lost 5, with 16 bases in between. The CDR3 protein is CASSFPGAGVTGELFF. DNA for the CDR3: TGTGCCAGCAGCTTCCCGGGGGCGGGAGTAACCGGGGAGCTGTTTTTT.

This chain's CDR3 is CSVAGLSGANVLTF. The DNA for the CDR3 is TGCAGCGTTGCCGGACTCTCTGGGGCCAACGTCCTGACTTTC. The genes are TRBV29-1 and TRBJ2-6; D is possibly TRBD2 (5 bases). In germline, CDR1 is SQVTM, CDR2 ANQGSEA. V was pared by 4 bases and J by 0 bases, with 7 bases between. The CDR3 consists of 14 residues.

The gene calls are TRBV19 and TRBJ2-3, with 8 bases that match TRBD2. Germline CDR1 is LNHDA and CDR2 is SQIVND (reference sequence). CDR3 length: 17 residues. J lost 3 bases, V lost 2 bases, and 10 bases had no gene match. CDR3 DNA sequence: TGTGCCAGTAGTATAACGGTCGGGAGGGGTAGGACAGATACGCAGTATTTT. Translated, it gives CASSITVGRGRTDTQYF. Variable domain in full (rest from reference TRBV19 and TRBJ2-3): DGGITQSPKYLFRKEGQNVTLSCEQNLNHDAMYWYRQDPGQGLRLIYYSQIVNDFQKGDIAEGYSVSREKKESFPLTVTSAQKNPTAFYLCASSITVGRGRTDTQYFGPGTRLTVL.

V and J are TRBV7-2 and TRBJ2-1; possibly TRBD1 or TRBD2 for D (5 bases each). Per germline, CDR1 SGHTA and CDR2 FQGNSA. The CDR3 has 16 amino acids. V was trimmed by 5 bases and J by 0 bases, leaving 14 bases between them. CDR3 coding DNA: TGTGCCAGCAGCCCTTGGGCAGGGAGCTCCTACAATGAGCAGTTCTTC. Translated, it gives CASSPWAGSSYNEQFF.

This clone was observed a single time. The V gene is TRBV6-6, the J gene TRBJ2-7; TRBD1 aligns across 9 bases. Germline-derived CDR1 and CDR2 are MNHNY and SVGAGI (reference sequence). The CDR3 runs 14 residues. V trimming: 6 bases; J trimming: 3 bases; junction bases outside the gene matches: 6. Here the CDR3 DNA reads TGTGCCAGCAGGCCTTCGGGACAGGGCTACGAGCAGTACTTC. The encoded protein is CASRPSGQGYEQYF.

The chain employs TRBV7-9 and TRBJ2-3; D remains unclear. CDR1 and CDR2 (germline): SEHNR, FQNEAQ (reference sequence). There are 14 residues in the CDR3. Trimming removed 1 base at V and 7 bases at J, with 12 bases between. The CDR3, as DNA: TGTGCCAGCAGCTTAGATACTGCTGGTAATACGCAGTATTTT. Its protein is CASSLDTAGNTQYF.

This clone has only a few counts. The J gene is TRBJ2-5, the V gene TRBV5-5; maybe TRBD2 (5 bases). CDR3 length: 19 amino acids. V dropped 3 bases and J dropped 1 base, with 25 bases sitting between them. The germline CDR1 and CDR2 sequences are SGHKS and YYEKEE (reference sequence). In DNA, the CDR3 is TGTGCCAGCAGCTGGTCAGGAGCGAGGCCAGCGGTCTTCCAAGAGACCCAGTACTTC. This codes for CASSWSGARPAVFQETQYF.

The CDR3 DNA reads TGTGCCAGCAGTATCGACGTTGGGCAGTACTTC. Translated: CASSIDVGQYF. The chain recombines TRBV25-1 with TRBJ2-7; no reliable D call. The ends were cut back, 5 bases at V and 9 bases at J, with 11 bases in the middle. Germline CDR1 reads MGHDK; CDR2 reads SYGVNS. The CDR3 is 11 residues long.

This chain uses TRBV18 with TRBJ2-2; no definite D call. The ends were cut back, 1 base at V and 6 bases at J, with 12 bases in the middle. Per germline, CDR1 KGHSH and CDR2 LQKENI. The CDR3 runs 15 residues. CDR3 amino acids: CASSPRETIAGELFF. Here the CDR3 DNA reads TGTGCCAGCTCACCACGGGAAACTATCGCCGGGGAGCTGTTTTTT.

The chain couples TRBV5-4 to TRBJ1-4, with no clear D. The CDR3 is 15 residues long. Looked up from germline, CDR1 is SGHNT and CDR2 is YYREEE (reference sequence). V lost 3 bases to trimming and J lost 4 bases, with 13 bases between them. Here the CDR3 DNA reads TGTGCCAGCAGCTCGACCGAGGCTGGTAATGAAAAACTGTTTTTT. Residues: CASSSTEAGNEKLFF.